These 3 T cell receptor beta chains originate from one sample sequenced in a study of control samples from healthy donors and cancer patients. Sequenced by immunoSEQ multiplex PCR; TCRdb stores in-frame clones only, minus some. This sample has roughly 120,000 clones, with just over 90% found just once. Sequencing used blood. These receptors were collected from a human donor in good health. The donor label of this sample is uncertain.

The chain links TRBV19 to TRBJ1-1, with a tentative D call TRBD1 (6 bases). V lost 5 bases and J lost 6, with 19 bases in between. Per the germline V gene, CDR1 is LNHDA and CDR2 is SQIVND (reference sequence). CDR3 length: 15 residues. CDR3 sequence (DNA): TGTGCCAGTAGTCGCGGAGGGGGGTCGCCCCCTGAAGCTTTCTTT. Its translation is CASSRGGGSPPEAFF.

The chain has TRBV5-1 and TRBJ1-2; D not certain. V was cut by 4 bases and J by 3 bases, with 10 bases left in between. Germline CDR1 is SGHRS and CDR2 is YFSETQ. The CDR3 consists of 13 residues. CDR3 DNA: TGCGCCAGCAGCCCTCCCGATGACTATGGCTACACCTTC. It specifies CASSPPDDYGYTF. Full variable domain (outside the CDR3, taken from reference TRBV5-1 and TRBJ1-2): KAGVTQTPRYLIKTRGQQVTLSCSPISGHRSVSWYQQTPGQGLQFLFEYFSETQRNKGNFPGRFSGRQFSNSRSEMNVSTLELGDSALYLCASSPPDDYGYTFGSGTRLTVV.

This rearrangement joins TRBV7-2 to TRBJ1-2; D is unclear. This CDR3 has 14 residues. CDR1 SGHTA and CDR2 FQGNSA come from the germline V gene. With 1 base removed from V and 4 bases from J, the gap between germline ends came to 10 bases. The DNA for the CDR3 is TGTGCCAGCAGCTTAGAACACGGCTTCTATGGCTACACCTTC. Amino acid sequence: CASSLEHGFYGYTF.